These 26 T cell receptor beta chains were all obtained from the same sample, sequenced in a study of Ad26.COV2.S vaccination and SARS-CoV-2 variants (dated by TCRdb to about 2021). The treatment or condition tag for this specimen amounts to: some 20 received Ad26.COV2.S at low or high dose, single or two shots; several received placebo; per-sample allocation not given. Repertoires of vaccine and placebo recipients were sequenced from samples taken on day 63 after the first injection. The library was built by means of the immunoSEQ multiplex PCR assay. Here the immuneACCESS table is served through TCRdb, limited to in-frame sequences with V and J called. Missing clones are a known gap in these copies; in checked studies unresolved V genes cover under half, and the rest lacks a known reason. The sample has roughly 350,000 clones on record, 80% to 90% of them singletons. In total, the top ten clones hold around 3.5% of the sample.

The specimen was peripheral blood, collected in a trial of Ad26.COV2.S vaccine versus placebo. The receptors originated from a person aged 18 to 65 who received the Ad26.COV2.S COVID-19 vaccine or a placebo.

As DNA, the CDR3 is TGTGCCAGCAGCTTAGTCCTTAGCGGGGGGGCCAAGGATACGCAGTATTTT. Protein sequence: CASSLVLSGGAKDTQYF. The chain recombines TRBV11-2 with TRBJ2-3, with 11 positions matching TRBD2. V was pared by 1 base and J by 6 bases, with 9 bases of the junction left unmatched. CDR1 is SGHAT and CDR2 is FQNNGV in the germline V gene. The CDR3 consists of 17 residues.

The chain joins TRBV11-2 to TRBJ1-4; D is unclear. CDR1 is SGHAT and CDR2 is FQNNGV in the germline V gene. V lost 5 bases and J lost 7, with 17 bases in between. This CDR3 comprises 15 residues. CDR3 protein: CASSPRPVPSEKLFF. The CDR3 coding sequence is TGTGCCAGCAGCCCCCGGCCTGTTCCCAGTGAAAAACTGTTTTTT. Supplemented by reference TRBV11-2 and TRBJ1-4, the full variable domain reads EAGVAQSPRYKIIEKRQSVAFWCNPISGHATLYWYQQILGQGPKLLIQFQNNGVVDDSQLPKDRFSAERLKGVDSTLKIQPAKLEDSAVYLCASSPRPVPSEKLFFGSGTQLSVL.

The V call is TRBV12-5, the J call TRBJ2-7, with D perhaps TRBD2 (7 bases). Germline V lookup: CDR1 LGHNT, CDR2 FRNRAP. V was shortened by 0 bases and J by 3 bases, with 12 bases between the two germline ends. The CDR3 has 15 residues. In DNA form, the CDR3 reads TGTGCTAGTGGTTTGGTTGAAGGGGGGGGCTACGAGCAGTACTTC. Amino acids: CASGLVEGGGYEQYF. The full variable domain, with the rest looked up from reference TRBV12-5 and TRBJ2-7, is DARVTQTPRHKVTEMGQEVTMRCQPILGHNTVFWYRQTMMQGLELLAYFRNRAPLDDSGMPKDRFSAEMPDATLATLKIQPSEPRDSAVYFCASGLVEGGGYEQYFGPGTRLTVT.

The chain recombines TRBV7-8 with TRBJ1-5, with 7 bases identical to TRBD1. Germline lookup yields CDR1 SGHVS and CDR2 FQNEAQ. The CDR3 spans 15 residues. Trimming took 4 bases from V and 4 from J; bases not matched to a gene: 7. The CDR3 is CASSSRQGPNQPQHF. The CDR3 nucleotides read TGTGCCAGCAGCTCACGACAGGGACCAAATCAGCCCCAGCATTTT.

The V and J genes are TRBV5-4 and TRBJ2-3, with no clear D. Germline V gene data show CDR1 as SGHNT and CDR2 as YYREEE (reference sequence). Trimming removed 5 bases at V and 0 bases at J, with 4 bases between. The CDR3 is 12 residues long. DNA of the CDR3: TGTGCCAGCAGTTGGAGCACAGATACGCAGTATTTT. As protein: CASSWSTDTQYF.

This chain uses TRBV6-2 or TRBV6-3 with TRBJ2-6; D unresolved. Germline V gene data show CDR1 as MNHEY and CDR2 as SVGEGT. The CDR3 has 16 residues. The V gene lost 5 bases and the J gene lost 0 bases, with 11 bases spanning the gap. CDR3 DNA: TGTGCCAGCAGTCAAGTCCTATTCTCTGGGGCCAACGTCCTGACTTTC. This gives the protein CASSQVLFSGANVLTF.

The chain uses TRBV30 and TRBJ1-2; D may be TRBD1 (5 bases). Trimming removed 2 bases at V and 7 bases at J, with 20 bases between. Germline V lookup: CDR1 GTSNPN, CDR2 SVGIG (reference sequence). CDR3 length: 15 residues. The CDR3 nucleotides read TGTGCCTGGAGTCGATTACAGGTGGCGGGGGGTGGCTACACCTTC. Its protein product is CAWSRLQVAGGGYTF. The variable domain in full, with the rest retrieved from reference TRBV30 and TRBJ1-2, is SQTIHQWPATLVQPVGSPLSLECTVEGTSNPNLYWYRQAAGRGLQLLFYSVGIGQISSEVPQNLSASRPQDRQFILSSKKLLLSDSGFYLCAWSRLQVAGGGYTFGSGTRLTVV.

This chain uses TRBV30 with TRBJ1-2, with TRBD1 matching over 11 bases. In germline, CDR1 is GTSNPN, CDR2 SVGIG (reference sequence). Trimming took 5 bases from V and 8 from J; bases not matched to a gene: 1. The CDR3 extends over 11 amino acids. The CDR3 bases are TGTGCCTGGGGGACAGGGGGAGGCTACACCTTC. The encoded protein is CAWGTGGGYTF.

This clone showed up just once. The genes are TRBV6-2 or TRBV6-3 and TRBJ1-1; D not resolved. V gave up 0 bases and J gave up 0 bases, with 8 bases separating them. Germline lookup yields CDR1 MNHEY and CDR2 SVGEGT. The CDR3 is 15 residues long. The CDR3: CASSYSRGLNTEAFF. CDR3 DNA: TGTGCCAGCAGTTACTCGAGAGGGTTGAACACTGAAGCTTTCTTT.

The rearrangement links TRBV6-5 to TRBJ1-2; 8 bases fit TRBD1. Trimming cost V 3 bases and J 7 bases; bases outside gene matches: 10. This CDR3 has 15 amino acids. Germline CDR1 reads MNHEY; CDR2 reads SVGAGI. In DNA form, the CDR3 reads TGTGCCAGCAGTTATATAACCAGGGGGCGAGGTGGCTACACCTTC. Protein sequence: CASSYITRGRGGYTF.

This chain links TRBV9 with TRBJ2-3, with 7 positions matching TRBD1. CDR3 length: 14 amino acids. The V segment lost 3 bases and the J segment 5 bases; nucleotides outside the gene matches: 6. Germline V gene lookup returns CDR1 SGDLS and CDR2 YYNGEE. CDR3 amino acids: CASSGTGAGDTQYF. CDR3 DNA: TGTGCCAGCAGCGGAACAGGGGCTGGAGATACGCAGTATTTT.

The chain couples TRBV11-2 to TRBJ2-5; D tentatively reads TRBD1 or TRBD2 (5 bases each). Germline V gene lookup returns CDR1 SGHAT and CDR2 FQNNGV. V was shortened by 5 bases and J by 5 bases, with 18 bases between the two germline ends. CDR3 length: 15 residues. Here the CDR3 reads CASSPGGVGGETQYF. CDR3 nucleotide sequence: TGTGCCAGCAGCCCTGGGGGAGTGGGTGGGGAGACCCAGTACTTC.

The genes are TRBV13 and TRBJ2-2, with TRBD1 as a possible D gene (6 bases). With 5 bases removed from V and 2 bases from J, the gap between germline ends came to 12 bases. The CDR3 loop spans 15 amino acids. The germline V gene encodes CDR1 PRHDT and CDR2 FYEKMQ (reference sequence). The CDR3 DNA sequence: TGTGCCAGCAGCAAAGGGGACACCAACACCGGGGAGCTGTTTTTT. Its translation is CASSKGDTNTGELFF.

This clone was picked up one time. The rearrangement uses TRBV5-4 and TRBJ1-5; no clear D gene. This CDR3 contains 16 residues. CDR1 is SGHNT, CDR2 YYREEE, per germline (reference sequence). The V gene lost 4 bases and the J gene lost 0 bases, with 14 bases spanning the gap. CDR3 residues: CASSPAPDVSNQPQHF. CDR3 coding DNA: TGTGCCAGCAGCCCCGCCCCGGACGTTAGCAATCAGCCCCAGCATTTT.

The chain recombines TRBV18 with TRBJ1-2, with TRBD1 matching 7 bases. Germline V CDR1 and CDR2: KGHSH, LQKENI. CDR3 length: 12 residues. J was trimmed by 7 bases and V by 4 bases; bases with no gene match: 3. CDR3: CASSLDRAGYTF. CDR3 in DNA: TGTGCCAGCTCACTCGACAGGGCTGGCTACACCTTC.

Only one count was recorded for this clone. The chain combines TRBV10-3 with TRBJ2-7; 7 bases align to TRBD1. The germline V gene has CDR1 ENHRY and CDR2 SYGVKD. The CDR3 is 15 amino acids. V lost 6 bases, J lost 3 bases, and 11 bases stayed unmatched. Written as DNA, the CDR3 is TGTGCCATCAGCCGACGTACCGGGACAGACTACGAGCAGTACTTC. Its translation: CAISRRTGTDYEQYF.

This sequence joins TRBV4-1 and TRBJ2-2, with D possibly being TRBD1 (5 bases). Between the trimmed V and J ends, which lost 2 bases and 5 bases, there was a span of 21 bases. Per germline, CDR1 MGHRA and CDR2 YSYEKL. There are 18 residues in the CDR3. DNA of the CDR3: TGCGCCAGCAGCCAATTACCCCTGGGGCTTTCGGTAACCGGGGAGCTGTTTTTT. This encodes CASSQLPLGLSVTGELFF.

This chain's CDR3 is CASSLERVGFVEETQYF. Written as DNA, the CDR3 is TGCGCCAGCAGCTTGGAGCGAGTGGGATTCGTTGAGGAGACCCAGTACTTC. The chain is built from TRBV5-1 and TRBJ2-5; no clear D gene. V was pared by 0 bases and J by 5 bases, with 20 bases between. The CDR3 has 17 residues. Germline CDR1 is SGHRS and CDR2 is YFSETQ.

The genes are TRBV27 and TRBJ1-1; the D gene is possibly TRBD1 (6 bases). The CDR3 consists of 16 residues. V lost 6 bases to trimming and J lost 1 base, with 18 bases between them. The germline CDR1 and CDR2 sequences are MNHEY and SMNVEV (reference sequence). The DNA of the CDR3 is TGTGCCAGCAGCCTTACAGGGCTTGGCGGGAACACTGAAGCTTTCTTT. It translates to CASSLTGLGGNTEAFF.

The sample holds one count of this clone. The chain combines TRBV5-4 with TRBJ2-5, with D possibly matching TRBD2 (5 bases). This CDR3 spans 13 amino acids. CDR1 SGHNT and CDR2 YYREEE come from the germline V gene (reference sequence). V shed 1 base and J shed 5 bases, with 9 bases lying between them. The CDR3 nucleotides read TGTGCCAGCAGCTTGAATAGAGGGGAGACCCAGTACTTC. Encoded protein: CASSLNRGETQYF.

DNA for the CDR3: TGTGCCAGCAGTGTGGACAGGAGCTCCTACGAGCAGTACTTC. This gives the protein CASSVDRSSYEQYF. The chain carries TRBV2 and TRBJ2-7, with TRBD1 matching 7 bases. J was trimmed by 0 bases and V by 4 bases; bases with no gene match: 3. Germline V lookup: CDR1 SNHLY, CDR2 FYNNEI. CDR3 length: 14 amino acids. The full variable domain, in which reference TRBV2 and TRBJ2-7 provide the parts outside the CDR3, is EPEVTQTPSHQVTQMGQEVILRCVPISNHLYFYWYRQILGQKVEFLVSFYNNEISEKSEIFDDQFSVERPDGSNFTLKIRSTKLEDSAMYFCASSVDRSSYEQYFGPGTRLTVT.

This clone occurred a few times. The DNA of the CDR3 is TGTGCCAGTAGTATAGGACAGGGGGCGTCTGGGAACTATGGCTACACCTTC. This translates into CASSIGQGASGNYGYTF. The V and J genes are TRBV19 and TRBJ1-2, with 10 positions matching TRBD1. This CDR3 spans 17 amino acids. Germline V gives CDR1 LNHDA, CDR2 SQIVND (reference sequence). Germline trimming cut 1 base from V and 2 bases from J; bases unmatched to any gene: 7.

The rearrangement joins TRBV7-3 to TRBJ2-2; 7 nucleotides align to TRBD1. The CDR3 has 15 amino acids. Germline V gene lookup returns CDR1 SGHTA and CDR2 FQGTGA. Losses at the gene ends were 5 bases for V and 5 bases for J; bases not matched to a gene: 8. The CDR3 sequence: CASSPGTAKTGELFF. CDR3 nucleotide sequence: TGTGCCAGCAGCCCCGGGACAGCAAAAACCGGGGAGCTGTTTTTT.

Only one count was recorded for this clone. This sequence joins TRBV18 and TRBJ2-3; perhaps TRBD1 as D (6 bases). Trimming stripped 4 bases from V and 0 bases from J, with 8 bases between. In germline, CDR1 is KGHSH, CDR2 LQKENI. The CDR3 contains 14 residues. The chain's CDR3 is CASSQGDSTDTQYF. The CDR3 nucleotides read TGTGCCAGCTCACAGGGGGATAGCACAGATACGCAGTATTTT.

The chain links TRBV18 to TRBJ2-2; D not certain. Germline CDR1 is KGHSH and CDR2 is LQKENI. The CDR3 sequence is 16 residues long. V gave up 0 bases and J gave up 3 bases, with 11 bases separating them. Here the CDR3 reads CASSPPWGFDTGELFF. The CDR3 DNA follows: TGTGCCAGCTCACCACCATGGGGATTTGACACCGGGGAGCTGTTTTTT.

DNA of the CDR3: TGTGCCAGCAGTTACGTCCGTAATGAAAAACTGTTTTTT. Encoded protein: CASSYVRNEKLFF. The chain has TRBV6-6 and TRBJ1-4; unclear D gene. Germline V gene lookup returns CDR1 MNHNY and CDR2 SVGAGI (reference sequence). V lost 2 bases and J 4 bases, leaving 5 bases between the germline ends. CDR3 length equals 13 residues.